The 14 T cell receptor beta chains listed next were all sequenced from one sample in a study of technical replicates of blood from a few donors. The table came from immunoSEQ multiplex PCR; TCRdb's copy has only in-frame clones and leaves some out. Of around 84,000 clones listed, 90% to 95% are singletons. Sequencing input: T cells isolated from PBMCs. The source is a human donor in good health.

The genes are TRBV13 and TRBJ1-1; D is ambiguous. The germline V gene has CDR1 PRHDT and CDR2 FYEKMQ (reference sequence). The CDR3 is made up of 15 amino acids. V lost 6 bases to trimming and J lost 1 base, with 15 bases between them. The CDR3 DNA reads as TGTGCCAGCAGTGGGCAGGTAAGAGAGAACACTGAAGCTTTCTTT. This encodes CASSGQVRENTEAFF.

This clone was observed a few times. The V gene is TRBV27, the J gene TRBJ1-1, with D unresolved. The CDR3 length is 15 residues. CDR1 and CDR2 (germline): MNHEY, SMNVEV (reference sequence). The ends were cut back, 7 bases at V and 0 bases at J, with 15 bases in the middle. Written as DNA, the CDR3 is TGTGCCAGCAATTCGTTCAGGTTTATGAACACTGAAGCTTTCTTT. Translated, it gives CASNSFRFMNTEAFF.

The CDR3 DNA follows: TGCGCCAGCAGCCAAGATCCGGCGGGATTGTCCTACGAGCAGTACTTC. Its protein is CASSQDPAGLSYEQYF. The V and J genes are TRBV4-1 and TRBJ2-7, with D perhaps TRBD2 (6 bases). Between the trimmed V and J ends, which lost 0 bases and 1 base, there was a span of 13 bases. CDR1 and CDR2 (germline): MGHRA, YSYEKL. This CDR3 comprises 16 residues.

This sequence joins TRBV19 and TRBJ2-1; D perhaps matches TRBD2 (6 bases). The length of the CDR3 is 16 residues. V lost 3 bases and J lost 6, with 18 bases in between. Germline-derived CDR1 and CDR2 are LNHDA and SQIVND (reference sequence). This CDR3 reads CASSISGKASANEQFF. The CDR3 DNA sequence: TGTGCCAGTAGTATTTCGGGGAAGGCTAGCGCCAATGAGCAGTTCTTC.

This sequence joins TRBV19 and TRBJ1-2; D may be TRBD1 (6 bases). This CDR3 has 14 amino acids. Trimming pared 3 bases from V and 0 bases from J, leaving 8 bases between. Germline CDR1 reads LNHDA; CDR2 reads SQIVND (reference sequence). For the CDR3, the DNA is TGTGCCAGTAGTATGGGGGGGCCTAACTATGGCTACACCTTC. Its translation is CASSMGGPNYGYTF.

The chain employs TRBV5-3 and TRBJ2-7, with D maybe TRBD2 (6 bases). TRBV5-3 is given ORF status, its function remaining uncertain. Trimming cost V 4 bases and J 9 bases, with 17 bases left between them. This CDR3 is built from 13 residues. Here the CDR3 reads CARSPTSLRGQYF. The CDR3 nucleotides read TGTGCCAGAAGCCCCACTAGCCTACGAGGGCAGTACTTC.

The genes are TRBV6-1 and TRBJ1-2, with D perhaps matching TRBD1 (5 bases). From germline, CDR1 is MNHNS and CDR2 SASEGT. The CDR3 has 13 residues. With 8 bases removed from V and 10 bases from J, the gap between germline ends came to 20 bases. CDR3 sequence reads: CASRIGQGKDYTF. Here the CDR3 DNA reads TGTGCCAGCCGCATAGGGCAGGGTAAGGACTACACCTTC.

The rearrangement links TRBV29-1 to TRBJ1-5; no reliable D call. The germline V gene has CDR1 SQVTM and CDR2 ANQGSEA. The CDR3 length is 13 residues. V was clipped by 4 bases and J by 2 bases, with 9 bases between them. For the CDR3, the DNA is TGCAGCGTTGGCCAGGTAGGCAATCAGCCCCAGCATTTT. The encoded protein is CSVGQVGNQPQHF.

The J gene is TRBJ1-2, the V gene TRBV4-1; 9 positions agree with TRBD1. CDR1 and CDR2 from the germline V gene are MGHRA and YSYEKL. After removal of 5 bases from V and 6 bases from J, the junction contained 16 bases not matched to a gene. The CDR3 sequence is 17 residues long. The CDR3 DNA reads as TGCGCCAGCAGCTACTCAATGGACAGGGGAGCGGCCAATGGCTACACCTTC. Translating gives CASSYSMDRGAANGYTF.

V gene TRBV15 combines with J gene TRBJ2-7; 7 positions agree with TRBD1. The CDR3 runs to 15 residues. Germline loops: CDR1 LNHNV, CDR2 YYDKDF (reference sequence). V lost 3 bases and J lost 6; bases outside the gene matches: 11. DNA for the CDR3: TGTGCCACCAGCAGGTCAGACAGGGACGGAGGCGAGCAGTACTTC. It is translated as CATSRSDRDGGEQYF.

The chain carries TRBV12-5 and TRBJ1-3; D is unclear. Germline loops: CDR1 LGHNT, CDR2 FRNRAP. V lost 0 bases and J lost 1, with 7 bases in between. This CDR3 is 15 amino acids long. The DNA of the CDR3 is TGTGCTAGTGGTTTGGTATTCGGGTCTGGAAACACCATATATTTT. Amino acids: CASGLVFGSGNTIYF.

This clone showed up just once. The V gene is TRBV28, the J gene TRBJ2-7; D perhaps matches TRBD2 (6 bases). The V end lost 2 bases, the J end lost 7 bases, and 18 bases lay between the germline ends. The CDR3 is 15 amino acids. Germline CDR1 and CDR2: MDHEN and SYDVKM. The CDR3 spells CASSLRLDKKREQYF. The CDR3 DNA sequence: TGTGCCAGCAGTTTAAGACTAGACAAGAAGAGGGAGCAGTACTTC. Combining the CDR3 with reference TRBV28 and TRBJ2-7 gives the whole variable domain DVKVTQSSRYLVKRTGEKVFLECVQDMDHENMFWYRQDPGLGLRLIYFSYDVKMKEKGDIPEGYSVSREKKERFSLILESASTNQTSMYLCASSLRLDKKREQYFGPGTRLTVT.

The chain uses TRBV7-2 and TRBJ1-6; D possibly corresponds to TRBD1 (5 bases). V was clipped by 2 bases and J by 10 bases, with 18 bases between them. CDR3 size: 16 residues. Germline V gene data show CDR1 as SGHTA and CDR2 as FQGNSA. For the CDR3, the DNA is TGTGCCAGCAGCTTAATGGCCTTAGCCCGGGGGTCACCCCTCCACTTT. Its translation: CASSLMALARGSPLHF.

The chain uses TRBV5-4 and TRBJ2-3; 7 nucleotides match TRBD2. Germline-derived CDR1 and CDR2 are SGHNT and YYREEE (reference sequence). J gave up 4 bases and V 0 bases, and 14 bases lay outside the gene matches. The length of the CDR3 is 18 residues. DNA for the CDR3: TGTGCCAGCAGCTTGGGCCTGGGAGGGCCGGTGTTAGCAGATACGCAGTATTTT. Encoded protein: CASSLGLGGPVLADTQYF.